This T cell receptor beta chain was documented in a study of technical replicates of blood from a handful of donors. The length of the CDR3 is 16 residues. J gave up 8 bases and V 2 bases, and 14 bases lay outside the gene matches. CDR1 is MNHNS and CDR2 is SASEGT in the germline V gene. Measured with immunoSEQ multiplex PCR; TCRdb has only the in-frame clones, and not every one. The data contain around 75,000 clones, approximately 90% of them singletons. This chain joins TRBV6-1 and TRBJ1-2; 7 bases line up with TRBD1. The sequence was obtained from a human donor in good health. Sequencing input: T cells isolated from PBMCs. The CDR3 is CASSESVTGYAGGYTF. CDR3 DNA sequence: TGTGCCAGCAGTGAATCCGTGACAGGGTACGCGGGCGGCTACACCTTC.